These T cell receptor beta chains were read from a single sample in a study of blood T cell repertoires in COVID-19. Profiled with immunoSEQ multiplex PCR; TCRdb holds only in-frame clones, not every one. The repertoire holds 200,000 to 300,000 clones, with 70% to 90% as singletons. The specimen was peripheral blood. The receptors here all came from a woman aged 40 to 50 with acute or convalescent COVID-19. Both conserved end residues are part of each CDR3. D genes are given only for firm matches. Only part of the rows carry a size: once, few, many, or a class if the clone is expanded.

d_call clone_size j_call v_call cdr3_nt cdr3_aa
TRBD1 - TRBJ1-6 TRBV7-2 TGTGCCAGCAGCTTAGCCGGACAGGGTCAATCACCCCTCCACTTT CASSLAGQGQSPLHF
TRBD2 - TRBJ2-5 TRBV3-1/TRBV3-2 TGTGCCAGCAGCCACTTAGCGGGGGGGGTGACCCAGTACTTC CASSHLAGGVTQYF
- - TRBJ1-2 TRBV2 TGTGCCAGCAGTCCGGCCGGCGGGGTTAACTATGGCTACACCTTC CASSPAGGVNYGYTF
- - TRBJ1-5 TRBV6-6 TGTGCCAGCAGTTCGAATCAGCCCCAGCATTTT CASSSNQPQHF
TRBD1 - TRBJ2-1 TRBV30 TGTGCCTGGAGTGGGGGACAGGGTCTAAATGAGCAGTTCTTC CAWSGGQGLNEQFF
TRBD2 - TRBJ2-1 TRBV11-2 TGTGCCAGCAGCCCACGGACTAGCGGGGGGAAAAATGAGCAGTTCTTC CASSPRTSGGKNEQFF
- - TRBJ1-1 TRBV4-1 TGCGCCAGCAGCCAAGTCAACAGGGAAGCTTTCTTT CASSQVNREAFF
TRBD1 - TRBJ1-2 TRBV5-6 TGTGCCAGCAGCTTGGCAGGGACAGGGGCATACACCTTC CASSLAGTGAYTF
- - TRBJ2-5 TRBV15 TGTGCCACCAGCATGCACAGACAAGAGACCCAGTACTTC CATSMHRQETQYF
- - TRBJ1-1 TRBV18 TGTGCCAGCTCACCCCGACAGGAACCTAACACTGAAGCTTTCTTT CASSPRQEPNTEAFF
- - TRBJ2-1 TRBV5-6 TGTGCCAGCAGCTTTTTATTAGGTGAGGGTGAGCAGTTCTTC CASSFLLGEGEQFF
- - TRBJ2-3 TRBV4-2 TGTGCCAGCAGCCGCCGACTCTCCCAGATCGCAGATACGCAGTATTTT CASSRRLSQIADTQYF
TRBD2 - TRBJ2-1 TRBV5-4 TGTGCCAGCAGCTTGGGCGGGGGGACCTACAATGAGCAGTTCTTC CASSLGGGTYNEQFF
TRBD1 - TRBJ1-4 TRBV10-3 TGTGCCATCGAGGGGGCGGATGAAAAACTGTTTTTT CAIEGADEKLFF
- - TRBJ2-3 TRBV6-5 TGTGCCAGCCAGCAGCGGGCAGATACGCAGTATTTT CASQQRADTQYF
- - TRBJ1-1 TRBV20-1 TGCAGTGCTAGTCGGCGGGACACTGAAGCTTTCTTT CSASRRDTEAFF
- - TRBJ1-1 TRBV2 TGTGCCAGCAGTGAAGAGGGGGCTGAAGCTTTCTTT CASSEEGAEAFF
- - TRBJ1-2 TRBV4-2 TGTGCCAGCAGCCAACGGGGAAATGGCTACACCTTC CASSQRGNGYTF
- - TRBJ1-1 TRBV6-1 TGTGCCAGCAGTGAATGGGGCTCACCGGGGAACACTGAAGCTTTCTTT CASSEWGSPGNTEAFF
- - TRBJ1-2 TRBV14 TGTGCCAGCAGCCCCAGGGTCGGTTATGGCTACACCTTC CASSPRVGYGYTF
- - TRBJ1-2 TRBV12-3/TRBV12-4 TGTGCCAGCCGCACGGAGATGGATGGCTACACCTTC CASRTEMDGYTF
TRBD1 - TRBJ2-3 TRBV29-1 TGCAGCGTAGGGACAGATGACTTAAACACAGATACGCAGTATTTT CSVGTDDLNTDTQYF
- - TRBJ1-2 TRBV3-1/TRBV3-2 TGTGCCAGCAGCCAAGATTGGCGGGGGGCGGGAGGCTACACCTTC CASSQDWRGAGGYTF
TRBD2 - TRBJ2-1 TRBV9 TGTGCCCGCGGGGGCGGGGGGCCCTCCTACAATGAGCAGTTCTTC CARGGGGPSYNEQFF
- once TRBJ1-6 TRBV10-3 TGTGCCATCAGTACATCAGACAGCTCCTATAATTCACCCCTCCACTTT CAISTSDSSYNSPLHF
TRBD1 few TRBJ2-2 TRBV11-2 TGTGCCAGCAGTCTGGGACAGGGGGCGGCCGGGGAGCTGTTTTTT CASSLGQGAAGELFF
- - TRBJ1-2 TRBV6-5 TGTGCCAGCAGTTCCAACTCTGGACAGCTGTGGAGTGGCTACACCTTC CASSSNSGQLWSGYTF
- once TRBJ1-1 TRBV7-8 TGTGCCAGCAGCCCTCGGCCGTTAGGCCTCCAAGGGGTGATGAACACTGAAGCTTTCTTT CASSPRPLGLQGVMNTEAFF
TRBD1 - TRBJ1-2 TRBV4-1 TGCGCCAGCAGCCAATTGCAGGGGGCGAATTATGGCTACACCTTC CASSQLQGANYGYTF